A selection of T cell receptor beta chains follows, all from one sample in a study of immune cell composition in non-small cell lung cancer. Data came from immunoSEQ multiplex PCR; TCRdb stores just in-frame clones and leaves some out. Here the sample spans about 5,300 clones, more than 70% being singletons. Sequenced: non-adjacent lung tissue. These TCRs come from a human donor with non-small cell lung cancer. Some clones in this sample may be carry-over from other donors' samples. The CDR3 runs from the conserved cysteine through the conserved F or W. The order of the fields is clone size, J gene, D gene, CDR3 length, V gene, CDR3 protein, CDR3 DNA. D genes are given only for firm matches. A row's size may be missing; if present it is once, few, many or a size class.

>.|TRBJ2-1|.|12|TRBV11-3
CASSRRDSEQFF
TGTGCCAGCAGTCGCAGAGACAGTGAGCAGTTCTTC
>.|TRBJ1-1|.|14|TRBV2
CASSRLNMNTEAFF
TGTGCCAGCAGTCGACTGAATATGAACACTGAAGCTTTCTTT
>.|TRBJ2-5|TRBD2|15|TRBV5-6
CASSLGLAGQETQYF
TGTGCCAGCAGCTTGGGACTAGCGGGGCAAGAGACCCAGTACTTC
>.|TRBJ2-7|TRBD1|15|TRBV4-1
CASSLGTGVVYEQYF
TGCGCCAGCAGCCTCGGGACAGGCGTAGTTTACGAGCAGTACTTC
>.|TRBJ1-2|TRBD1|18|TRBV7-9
CASSSIRDRGRTNYGYTF
TGTGCCAGCAGCTCCATTAGGGACAGGGGGCGGACTAACTATGGCTACACCTTC
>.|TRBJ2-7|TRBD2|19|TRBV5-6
CASSGPGLAGGPSSYEQYF
TGTGCCAGCAGCGGGCCGGGACTAGCGGGAGGGCCCTCCTCCTACGAGCAGTACTTC
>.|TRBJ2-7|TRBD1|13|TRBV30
CAWEGQDSYEQYF
TGTGCCTGGGAGGGACAGGACTCCTACGAGCAGTACTTC
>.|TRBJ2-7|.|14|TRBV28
CASSLQGGSYEQYF
TGTGCCAGCAGTTTACAGGGCGGTTCCTACGAGCAGTACTTC
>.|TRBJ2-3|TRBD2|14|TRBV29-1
CSVFASGRADTQYF
TGCAGCGTTTTTGCTAGCGGGAGGGCAGATACGCAGTATTTT
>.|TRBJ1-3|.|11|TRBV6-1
CASPRDGTIYF
TGTGCCAGCCCCCGGGATGGCACCATATATTTT
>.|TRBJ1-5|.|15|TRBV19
CASSASGYSNQPQHF
TGTGCCAGTAGTGCCTCGGGGTATAGCAATCAGCCCCAGCATTTT
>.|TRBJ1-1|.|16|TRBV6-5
CASSYNLGHMNTEAFF
TGTGCCAGCAGTTACAACCTGGGACACATGAACACTGAAGCTTTCTTT
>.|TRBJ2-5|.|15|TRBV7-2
CASSLRRGVQETQYF
TGTGCCAGCAGCCTGCGACGGGGAGTGCAAGAGACCCAGTACTTC
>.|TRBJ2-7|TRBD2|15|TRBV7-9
CASSPLTSGPYEQYF
TGTGCCAGCAGCCCTCTGACTAGCGGCCCCTACGAGCAGTACTTC
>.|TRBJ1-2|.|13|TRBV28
CASRLPARSGYTF
TGTGCCAGCAGGTTACCCGCGCGGAGTGGCTACACCTTC
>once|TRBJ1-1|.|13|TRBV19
CASSPTGNTEAFF
TGTGCCAGTAGCCCTACAGGGAACACTGAAGCTTTCTTT
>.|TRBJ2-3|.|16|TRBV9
CASSPPYHRGIDTQYF
TGTGCCAGCAGCCCTCCGTATCACCGCGGGATAGATACGCAGTATTTT
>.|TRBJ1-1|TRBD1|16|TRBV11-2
CASSLSRTGGGTEAFF
TGTGCCAGCAGCCTTTCAAGGACAGGGGGAGGTACTGAAGCTTTCTTT
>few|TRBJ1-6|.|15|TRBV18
CASSPSGPINSPLHF
TGTGCCAGCTCACCAAGCGGCCCGATTAATTCACCCCTCCACTTT
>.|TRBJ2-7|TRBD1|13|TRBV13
CASSLGQSYEQYF
TGTGCCAGCAGCTTGGGACAGTCCTACGAGCAGTACTTC
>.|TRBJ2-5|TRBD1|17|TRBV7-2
CASSLGWPGQGQETQYF
TGTGCCAGCAGCTTAGGTTGGCCCGGACAGGGGCAAGAGACCCAGTACTTC
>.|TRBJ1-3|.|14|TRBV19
CASSWDKSGNTIYF
TGTGCCAGTAGTTGGGACAAGTCTGGAAACACCATATATTTT
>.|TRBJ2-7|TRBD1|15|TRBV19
CASSRAGTGPYEQYF
TGTGCCAGTAGCCGCGCTGGGACAGGGCCCTACGAGCAGTACTTC
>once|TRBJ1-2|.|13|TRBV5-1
CASSLEGVGGYTF
TGCGCCAGCAGCTTGGAGGGAGTGGGCGGCTACACCTTC
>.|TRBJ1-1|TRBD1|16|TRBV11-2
CASSSTGGHWDTEAFF
TGTGCCAGCAGTTCGACAGGGGGCCATTGGGACACTGAAGCTTTCTTT
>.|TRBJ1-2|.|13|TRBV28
CASNQQVLGGYTF
TGTGCCAGCAACCAACAGGTGCTTGGGGGCTACACCTTC
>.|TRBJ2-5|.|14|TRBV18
CASSPYRDQETQYF
TGTGCCAGCTCACCTTACCGGGACCAAGAGACCCAGTACTTC
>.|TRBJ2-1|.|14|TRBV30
CAWSVASSYNEQFF
TGTGCCTGGAGTGTGGCCAGCTCCTACAATGAGCAGTTCTTC
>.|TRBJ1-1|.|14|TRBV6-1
CASSDSGANTEAFF
TGTGCCAGCAGTGATTCAGGGGCTAACACTGAAGCTTTCTTT
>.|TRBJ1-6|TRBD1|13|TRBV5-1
CASSFDRDPPLHF
TGCGCCAGCAGCTTTGACAGGGATCCACCCCTCCACTTT
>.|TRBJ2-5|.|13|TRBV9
CASSRGAGETQYF
TGTGCCAGCAGCCGGGGGGCAGGGGAGACCCAGTACTTC
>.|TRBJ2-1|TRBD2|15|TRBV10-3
CAISVLAGLYNEQFF
TGTGCCATCAGTGTACTAGCGGGACTTTACAATGAGCAGTTCTTC
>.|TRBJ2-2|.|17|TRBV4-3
CASSQAWQASVTGELFF
TGCGCCAGCAGCCAAGCCTGGCAGGCTTCCGTCACCGGGGAGCTGTTTTTT
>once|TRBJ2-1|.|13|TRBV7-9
CASSFVAGVEQFF
TGTGCCAGCAGCTTCGTGGCGGGTGTTGAGCAGTTCTTC
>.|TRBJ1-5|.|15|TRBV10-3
CAISEGGAGNQPQHF
TGTGCCATCAGTGAGGGGGGGGCAGGCAATCAGCCCCAGCATTTT
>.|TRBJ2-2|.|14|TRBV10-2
CASLGLSNTGELFF
TGCGCCAGCCTTGGACTGTCCAACACCGGGGAGCTGTTTTTT